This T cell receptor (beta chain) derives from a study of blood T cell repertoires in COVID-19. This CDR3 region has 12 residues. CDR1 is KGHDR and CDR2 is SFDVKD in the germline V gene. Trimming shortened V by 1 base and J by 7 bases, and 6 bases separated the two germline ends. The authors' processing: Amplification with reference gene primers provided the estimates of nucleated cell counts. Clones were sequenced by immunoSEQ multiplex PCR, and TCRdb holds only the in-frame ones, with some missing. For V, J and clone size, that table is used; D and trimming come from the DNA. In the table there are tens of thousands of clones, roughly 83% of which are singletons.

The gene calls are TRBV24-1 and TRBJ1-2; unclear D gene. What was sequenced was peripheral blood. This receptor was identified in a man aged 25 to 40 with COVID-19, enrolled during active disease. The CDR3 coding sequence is TGTGCCACCAGTGATTTTAACACTGGCTACACCTTC. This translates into CATSDFNTGYTF.